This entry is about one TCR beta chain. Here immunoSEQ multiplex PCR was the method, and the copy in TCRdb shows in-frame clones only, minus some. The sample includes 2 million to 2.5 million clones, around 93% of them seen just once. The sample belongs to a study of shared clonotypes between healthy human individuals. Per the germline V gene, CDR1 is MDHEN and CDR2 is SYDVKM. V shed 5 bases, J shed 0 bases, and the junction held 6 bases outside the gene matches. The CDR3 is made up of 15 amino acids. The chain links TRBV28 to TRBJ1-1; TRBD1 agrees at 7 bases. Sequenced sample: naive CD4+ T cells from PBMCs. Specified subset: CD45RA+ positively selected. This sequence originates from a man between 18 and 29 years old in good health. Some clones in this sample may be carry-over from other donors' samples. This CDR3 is CASSLGTALNTEAFF. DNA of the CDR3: TGTGCCAGCAGTCTGGGGACAGCGCTGAACACTGAAGCTTTCTTT.